These 24 T cell receptor beta chains share one sample of origin, sequenced in a study of identical twins. MiXCR was run by TCRdb on the 5' RACE reads, yielding one entry per CDR3 protein. The sample carries 450,000 or so distinct CDR3 sequences, 20% to 30% recorded once. These data were also reused for a study on T cells expressing NK-cell markers.

The material sequenced was CD4+ T cells sorted from blood. These receptors all stem from a woman under 30 in good health.

In this sample, this clonotype turned up a few times. V and J are TRBV29-1 and TRBJ1-1, with D possibly being TRBD1 (6 bases). The CDR3 is 13 residues long. Trimming stripped 4 bases from V and 0 bases from J, with 9 bases between. Germline V gene sequence: CDR1 SQVTM, CDR2 ANQGSEA. The CDR3 DNA follows: TGCAGCGTTGTACGGGGGCTGAACACTGAAGCTTTCTTT. Translating it yields CSVVRGLNTEAFF.

V usage is TRBV12-3 or TRBV12-4 and J usage is TRBJ2-1; perhaps TRBD2 as D (6 bases). The CDR3 runs to 15 residues. Trimming removed 3 bases at V and 7 bases at J, with 16 bases between. This chain's CDR3 is CASSLSGLNSNEQFF. The CDR3 region has the DNA TGTGCCAGCAGTTTGTCGGGACTGAACTCAAATGAGCAGTTCTTC.

The chain couples TRBV11-2 to TRBJ2-7, with 8 bases identical to TRBD1. Losses at the gene ends were 5 bases for V and 2 bases for J; bases not matched to a gene: 8. The CDR3 spans 15 residues. Germline CDR1 is SGHAT and CDR2 is FQNNGV. As DNA, the CDR3 is TGTGCCAGCAGCCTATGGACAGGGAATCCCTACGAGCAGTACTTC. Its translation is CASSLWTGNPYEQYF.

CDR3 sequence reads: CSVGQGNSYEQYF. The CDR3, as DNA: TGCAGCGTTGGACAGGGGAATTCCTACGAGCAGTACTTC. The chain carries TRBV29-1 and TRBJ2-7; TRBD1 matches 8 bases. This CDR3 is 13 amino acids long. The germline V gene encodes CDR1 SQVTM and CDR2 ANQGSEA. With 4 bases clipped from V and 1 base from J, the junction kept 3 bases outside the gene matches.

This clonotype has a handful of counts. The chain joins TRBV2 to TRBJ2-7, with TRBD1 as a possible D gene (5 bases). Trimming removed 6 bases at V and 7 bases at J, with 16 bases between. Germline CDR1 SNHLY, CDR2 FYNNEI. CDR3 length: 13 residues. CDR3 sequence: CASSVWGSSEQYF. For the CDR3, the DNA is TGTGCCAGCAGCGTTTGGGGCAGCTCGGAGCAGTACTTC. Full variable domain (outside the CDR3, taken from reference TRBV2 and TRBJ2-7): EPEVTQTPSHQVTQMGQEVILRCVPISNHLYFYWYRQILGQKVEFLVSFYNNEISEKSEIFDDQFSVERPDGSNFTLKIRSTKLEDSAMYFCASSVWGSSEQYFGPGTRLTVT.

This clonotype has just a few counts. V is TRBV29-1 and J is TRBJ2-5; the D is unclear. V dropped 4 bases and J dropped 4 bases, with 13 bases sitting between them. The V gene's germline CDR1 is SQVTM and CDR2 ANQGSEA. The CDR3 consists of 13 residues. The CDR3 spells CSVARSMRETQYF. CDR3 coding DNA: TGCAGCGTTGCGCGTTCCATGAGAGAGACCCAGTACTTC. Full variable domain (remainder filled in from reference TRBV29-1 and TRBJ2-5): SAVISQKPSRDICQRGTSLTIQCQVDSQVTMMFWYRQQPGQSLTLIATANQGSEATYESGFVIDKFPISRPNLTFSTLTVSNMSPEDSSIYLCSVARSMRETQYFGPGTRLLVL.

The chain carries TRBV6-1 and TRBJ2-1, with 10 bases identical to TRBD2. The CDR3 spans 14 residues. Germline loops: CDR1 MNHNS, CDR2 SASEGT. The V gene end was trimmed by 6 bases and the J gene end by 6 bases; junction bases not matched to a gene: 5. The CDR3 nucleotides read TGTGCCAGCAGCTCACTAGCGGGGTTCAATGAGCAGTTCTTC. It encodes CASSSLAGFNEQFF.

The chain is built from TRBV20-1 and TRBJ2-7; TRBD1 agrees at 9 bases. Germline V CDR1 and CDR2: DFQATT, SNEGSKA (reference sequence). Trimming cost V 0 bases and J 2 bases; bases outside gene matches: 5. The CDR3 loop spans 15 amino acids. The CDR3 coding sequence is TGCAGTGCTAGAGACGGGGACAGGGTTACCTACGAGCAGTACTTC. This encodes CSARDGDRVTYEQYF.

This chain connects TRBV5-1 to TRBJ2-1; 9 bases align to TRBD2. In germline, CDR1 is SGHRS, CDR2 YFSETQ. V trimming: 4 bases; J trimming: 5 bases; junction bases outside the gene matches: 7. This CDR3 has 15 residues. This CDR3 reads CASSRSGRLDNEQFF. The DNA of the CDR3 is TGCGCCAGCAGCCGCAGCGGGAGGCTCGACAATGAGCAGTTCTTC.

In its sample, this clonotype was seen a few times. This chain joins TRBV5-1 and TRBJ1-1; 7 nucleotides match TRBD1. The CDR3 is 15 amino acids. The V gene's germline CDR1 is SGHRS and CDR2 YFSETQ. Germline trimming cut 2 bases from V and 5 bases from J; bases unmatched to any gene: 9. Here the CDR3 reads CASSLTPDRATEAFF. For the CDR3, the DNA is TGCGCCAGCAGCTTAACCCCTGACAGGGCGACTGAAGCTTTCTTT.

This clonotype occurred a few times. The rearrangement uses TRBV29-1 and TRBJ2-6; 7 nucleotides agree with TRBD1. The CDR3 sequence is 17 residues long. Germline CDR1 reads SQVTM; CDR2 reads ANQGSEA. The V and J ends lost 4 bases and 0 bases, in that order; junction bases with no gene match: 9. Written as DNA, the CDR3 is TGCAGCGTTGCCGCCGGGACAGTCCGCTCTGGGGCCAACGTCCTGACTTTC. Its protein product is CSVAAGTVRSGANVLTF.

This chain uses TRBV27 with TRBJ2-6, with 14 bases lining up with TRBD2. The CDR3 is made up of 19 amino acids. Trimming took 5 bases from V and 4 from J; bases not matched to a gene: 10. The germline V gene encodes CDR1 MNHEY and CDR2 SMNVEV (reference sequence). The CDR3 sequence is CASSLGTSGRGVGANVLTF. The CDR3 DNA reads as TGTGCCAGCAGTCTCGGGACTAGCGGGAGAGGGGTAGGGGCCAACGTCCTGACTTTC.

The gene calls are TRBV5-1 and TRBJ1-2; no clear D gene. Trimming shortened V by 4 bases and J by 3 bases, and 10 bases separated the two germline ends. The CDR3 spans 13 residues. CDR1 and CDR2 (germline): SGHRS, YFSETQ. The DNA of the CDR3 is TGCGCCAGCAGCCCTCGGGCAGACTATGGCTACACCTTC. Amino acid sequence: CASSPRADYGYTF.

The chain carries TRBV4-3 and TRBJ2-3; 9 bases are a match to TRBD2. CDR3 length: 15 residues. Germline CDR1 is LGHNA and CDR2 is YSLEER. V shed 4 bases, J shed 4 bases, and the junction held 6 bases outside the gene matches. CDR3 nucleotides: TGCGCCAGCAGCCGGAGTAGCGGGAGCCCAGATACGCAGTATTTT. Protein product: CASSRSSGSPDTQYF.

As concerns this clonotype: One end of the junction varies from germline; a read error may be responsible. The rearrangement links TRBV12-5 to TRBJ2-2, with 7 bases fitting TRBD2. Germline loops: CDR1 LGHNT, CDR2 FRNRAP. The length of the CDR3 is 14 residues. The CDR3 sequence is CASGLGGDTGELFF. In DNA form, the CDR3 reads TGTGCTAGTGGATTGGGGGGGGACACCGGGGAGCTGTTTTTT.

The chain has TRBV5-1 and TRBJ2-2, with 8 positions matching TRBD2. The CDR3 sequence is 17 residues long. J gave up 5 bases and V 6 bases, and 15 bases lay outside the gene matches. CDR1 is SGHRS, CDR2 YFSETQ, per germline. The DNA of the CDR3 is TGCGCCAGCAACTTAGGGTTGATGAGCGGGAGTACCGGGGAGCTGTTTTTT. Translated: CASNLGLMSGSTGELFF.

The chain carries TRBV7-9 and TRBJ2-7, with TRBD2 as a possible D gene (6 bases). The ends were cut back, 4 bases at V and 7 bases at J, with 17 bases in the middle. The CDR3 is 14 amino acids. The germline gives CDR1 SEHNR, CDR2 FQNEAQ (reference sequence). The CDR3 DNA follows: TGTGCCAGCAGCTCAATTTACGGGAGTGTGGAGCAGTACTTC. Translation: CASSSIYGSVEQYF.

As DNA, the CDR3 is TGCGCCAGCAGCTTTGACGGCAATCAGCCCCAGCATTTT. The encoded protein is CASSFDGNQPQHF. The V gene is TRBV5-1, the J gene TRBJ1-5; D uncertain. Trimming shortened V by 2 bases and J by 2 bases, and 5 bases separated the two germline ends. Germline values: CDR1 SGHRS, CDR2 YFSETQ. This CDR3 has 13 residues.

This clonotype has only a few counts. The chain recombines TRBV29-1 with TRBJ1-5; D perhaps matches TRBD1 (5 bases). The V end was cut by 5 bases, the J end by 5 bases, with 16 bases between. Germline V gene sequence: CDR1 SQVTM, CDR2 ANQGSEA. CDR3 length: 14 amino acids. Written as DNA, the CDR3 is TGCAGCGTTCTGCCGGGGGAAGGGCATCAGCCCCAGCATTTT. It yields the protein CSVLPGEGHQPQHF. The whole variable domain, filled in from reference TRBV29-1 and TRBJ1-5, reads SAVISQKPSRDICQRGTSLTIQCQVDSQVTMMFWYRQQPGQSLTLIATANQGSEATYESGFVIDKFPISRPNLTFSTLTVSNMSPEDSSIYLCSVLPGEGHQPQHFGDGTRLSIL.

This chain connects TRBV19 to TRBJ2-1; the D is unclear. The germline V and J ends were trimmed by 8 bases and 1 base, with 9 bases remaining between them. The CDR3 runs to 13 residues. Germline CDR1 reads LNHDA; CDR2 reads SQIVND (reference sequence). CDR3 residues: CASGALSYNEQFF. The CDR3 DNA sequence: TGTGCCAGTGGTGCCCTATCCTACAATGAGCAGTTCTTC.

The chain combines TRBV12-3 or TRBV12-4 with TRBJ2-1; D uncertain. Trimming shortened V by 7 bases and J by 7 bases, and 17 bases separated the two germline ends. This CDR3 region has 14 residues. Here the CDR3 reads CASTRSGVRNEQFF. CDR3 DNA sequence: TGTGCCAGCACTCGAAGTGGGGTTAGGAATGAGCAGTTCTTC.

This clonotype has more than one count but fewer than ten. Here the CDR3 DNA reads TGCAGTGCTAGAGCCGGGACAGGGACCTACGAGCAGTACTTC. This encodes CSARAGTGTYEQYF. The V call is TRBV20-1, the J call TRBJ2-7, with 9 bases lining up with TRBD1. There are 14 residues in the CDR3. The junction had 3 bases not matched to a gene; V was cut back by 1 base and J by 2 bases. Germline CDR1 and CDR2: DFQATT and SNEGSKA (reference sequence).

The table lists this clonotype with a few counts. This chain connects TRBV2 to TRBJ2-7, with D possibly TRBD2 on 6 matching bases. The V and J ends lost 8 bases and 0 bases respectively, with 14 bases between them. This CDR3 is built from 14 residues. Germline CDR1 is SNHLY and CDR2 is FYNNEI. The CDR3 region is CASLRDLPSYEQYF. DNA for the CDR3: TGTGCCAGCTTGCGGGACTTACCCTCCTACGAGCAGTACTTC.

The J gene is TRBJ1-2, the V gene TRBV2; unclear D gene. The CDR3 length is 11 residues. V dropped 5 bases and J dropped 8 bases, with 9 bases sitting between them. Per germline, CDR1 SNHLY and CDR2 FYNNEI. The chain's CDR3 is CASSTSVGYTF. CDR3 sequence (DNA): TGTGCCAGCAGTACCAGCGTGGGCTACACCTTC.